A single sample gave rise to the 13 T cell receptor beta chains below, sequenced in a study of naive and memory T cell subsets. An equimolar mix of two oligonucleotides served as the beta constant-region primer for TRBC1 and TRBC2. In TCRdb, the UMI-ligation and nested PCR reads were re-called with MiXCR into one record per CDR3 protein. Of roughly 140,000 distinct CDR3 sequences in the sample, approximately 15% were seen once. The source material was naive CD4+ T cells from blood. The origin of the receptors is a human donor in good health.

V usage is TRBV6-2 or TRBV6-3 and J usage is TRBJ2-1; weak D call: TRBD2 (6 bases). The V end lost 2 bases, the J end lost 7 bases, and 15 bases lay between the germline ends. This CDR3 has 15 residues. CDR1 and CDR2 (germline): MNHEY, SVGEGT. The CDR3 here is CASSYARTGGNEQFF. For the CDR3, the DNA is TGTGCCAGCAGTTACGCACGGACTGGAGGGAATGAGCAGTTCTTC.

The chain carries TRBV7-8 and TRBJ2-3; the match to TRBD1 covers 8 bases. The trim removed 5 bases at V and 3 bases at J, leaving 10 bases unmatched. CDR1 is SGHVS, CDR2 FQNEAQ, per germline. The CDR3 loop spans 16 amino acids. The CDR3 sequence: CASSRNDRGRTDTQYF. As DNA, the CDR3 is TGTGCCAGCAGCCGAAACGACAGGGGCCGGACAGATACGCAGTATTTT.

This clonotype has only a few counts. As DNA, the CDR3 is TGTGCCTGGAGTGGCTCAGGCCTCGAGCAGTACTTC. As protein: CAWSGSGLEQYF. The chain employs TRBV30 and TRBJ2-7; D is unresolved. Trimming removed 1 base from V and 6 bases from J, with 10 bases in between. The CDR3 is made up of 12 amino acids. Germline values: CDR1 GTSNPN, CDR2 SVGIG (reference sequence).

The gene calls are TRBV19 and TRBJ1-1; 9 nucleotides line up with TRBD1. V lost 10 bases and J lost 8; bases outside the gene matches: 11. CDR3 length: 13 residues. In germline, CDR1 is LNHDA, CDR2 SQIVND (reference sequence). The CDR3 DNA reads as TGTGCCACCACCGGGACAGGGAGAGTCGAAGCTTTCTTT. Amino acid sequence: CATTGTGRVEAFF.

This clonotype was picked up many times. J is TRBJ1-2 and V is TRBV20-1, with TRBD1 as a possible D gene (6 bases). Trimming left V 3 bases short and J 0 bases short, with 11 bases between. In germline, CDR1 is DFQATT, CDR2 SNEGSKA (reference sequence). This CDR3 comprises 14 residues. CDR3 nucleotides: TGCAGTGCTAGCGAAGGGACAACTAACTATGGCTACACCTTC. Translating gives CSASEGTTNYGYTF.

The chain links TRBV20-1 to TRBJ1-1; tentative D call: TRBD1 (6 bases). V lost 3 bases and J lost 5, with 16 bases in between. The CDR3 has 14 residues. Germline V lookup: CDR1 DFQATT, CDR2 SNEGSKA (reference sequence). CDR3 coding DNA: TGCAGTGCTAGGGTCTTCGGAGGGGGAACTGAAGCTTTCTTT. It specifies CSARVFGGGTEAFF.

This clonotype was observed a handful of times. This chain uses TRBV24-1 with TRBJ2-5, with 10 positions matching TRBD1. Germline CDR1 reads KGHDR; CDR2 reads SFDVKD. The ends lost 3 bases at V and 3 bases at J; junction bases unmatched: 6. The CDR3 spans 16 residues. CDR3 amino acids: CATSDESGTGEETQYF. CDR3 sequence (DNA): TGTGCCACCAGTGATGAATCCGGGACAGGGGAAGAGACCCAGTACTTC.

This clonotype was seen repeatedly, ten times or more. The V gene is TRBV20-1, the J gene TRBJ2-1; the match to TRBD2 covers 7 bases. The V gene's germline CDR1 is DFQATT and CDR2 SNEGSKA (reference sequence). V lost 1 base to trimming and J lost 0 bases; unmatched junction nucleotides: 6. The CDR3 has 16 residues. The CDR3 DNA follows: TGCAGTGCTAGAGTAGCTAGCGGAAGCTCCTACAATGAGCAGTTCTTC. This codes for CSARVASGSSYNEQFF.

This chain links TRBV30 with TRBJ2-6, with D possibly being TRBD1 (5 bases). V was clipped by 5 bases and J by 3 bases, with 11 bases between them. The V gene's germline CDR1 is GTSNPN and CDR2 SVGIG (reference sequence). There are 14 residues in the CDR3. CDR3 DNA sequence: TGTGCCTGGGCGCAGGGTGGTGGGGCCAACGTCCTGACTTTC. Encoded protein: CAWAQGGGANVLTF. The full variable domain, rest sourced from reference TRBV30 and TRBJ2-6, is SQTIHQWPATLVQPVGSPLSLECTVEGTSNPNLYWYRQAAGRGLQLLFYSVGIGQISSEVPQNLSASRPQDRQFILSSKKLLLSDSGFYLCAWAQGGGANVLTFGAGSRLTVL.

The J gene is TRBJ2-7, the V gene TRBV5-1; possibly TRBD1 or TRBD2 for D (6 bases each). Germline-derived CDR1 and CDR2 are SGHRS and YFSETQ. Between the trimmed V and J ends, which lost 5 bases and 1 base, there was a span of 16 bases. The CDR3 sequence is 15 residues long. The CDR3 nucleotides are TGCGCCAGCAGAATAACGGGGGCTACTTCCTACGAGCAGTACTTC. This translates into CASRITGATSYEQYF.

The V call is TRBV12-3 or TRBV12-4, the J call TRBJ2-7; unclear D gene. V was clipped by 4 bases and J by 6 bases, with 7 bases between them. This CDR3 has 11 amino acids. The DNA of the CDR3 is TGTGCCAGCAGTTCAGGATTCGAGCAGTACTTC. It codes for CASSSGFEQYF.

This clonotype was counted only a few times. The chain is built from TRBV7-9 and TRBJ2-1; D is ambiguous. V lost 6 bases, J lost 5 bases, and 5 bases lay in between. Looked up from germline, CDR1 is SEHNR and CDR2 is FQNEAQ (reference sequence). The CDR3 runs to 11 residues. This CDR3 reads CASRNNNEQFF. DNA of the CDR3: TGTGCCAGCAGGAATAACAATGAGCAGTTCTTC.

The V call is TRBV12-3 or TRBV12-4, the J call TRBJ1-6; D is ambiguous. V lost 1 base and J lost 0, with 7 bases in between. The CDR3 has 16 residues. In DNA, the CDR3 is TGTGCCAGCAGTTTAGTCGTAACCTCCTATAATTCACCCCTCCACTTT. Amino acids: CASSLVVTSYNSPLHF.